Here is one T cell receptor (beta chain) with its context. This record belongs to a study of naive and memory T cell subsets. Reverse transcription of blood and skin TCR RNA was primed at alpha and beta constant regions. The SP2 primer and nested alpha and beta constant region primers amplified ligated cDNA in four rounds. TCRdb fed the 5' RACE reads into MiXCR, producing one record per CDR3 protein. The profile covers more than 20,000 distinct CDR3 sequences, with under 30% appearing a single time and about 1.8% taken by the ten largest. Whole blood, 2.5 ml, came from adult healthy volunteers. An oligonucleotide containing a UMI was ligated to the 3' end of TCR cDNA. Germline CDR1 is MDHEN and CDR2 is SYDVKM. V was pared by 8 bases and J by 7 bases, with 1 base of the junction left unmatched. The length of the CDR3 is 11 residues.

This receptor was identified in a female donor in good health. The chain is built from TRBV28 and TRBJ2-1, with 8 bases identical to TRBD2. The CDR3 protein is CASGTRNEQFF. The CDR3 DNA reads TGTGCCAGCGGGACTAGGAATGAGCAGTTCTTC.